The clone carrying this T cell receptor beta chain came up a few times. Antigen: not known. The sample is drawn from a study of human T cells and chemical hapten exposure. Study details: TCR yields per sample varied mostly from small pooled library volume differences.

This CDR3 comprises 12 residues. The germline V gene has CDR1 WSHSY and CDR2 SAAADI. Trimming removed 6 bases from V and 6 bases from J, with 12 bases in between. Unfractionated whole blood was the source of the extracted total RNA. What the library attached to individual cDNA molecules were unique molecular identifiers. In the source study's methods: With a range of about 20,000 to 750,000, the median per sample was roughly 95,000 TCRs. Each CDR3 protein gets one entry after TCRdb re-called the reads with MiXCR. The V and J calls follow TCRdb's processing rather than the paper's. The sample lists about 120,000 distinct CDR3 sequences; roughly 8.5% were seen once. General study findings and limits: High-frequency TCRs, those above 1 in 1000, stayed the same after DPC sensitization.

Sequencing was performed on whole blood. The V and J genes are TRBV10-2 and TRBJ2-7; D is unresolved. This clonotype originated in a human donor in good health. Some clones in this sample may be carry-over from other donors' samples. DNA of the CDR3: TGCGCCAGCAGCGGTACTCGATTCGAGCAGTACTTC. Protein: CASSGTRFEQYF.